This T cell receptor beta chain is drawn from a study of CD8+ T cells in alopecia areata. For the study at large: For the treated group, dosing was oral tofacitinib at 5 to 10 mg twice daily.

The sequencing template was cDNA reverse transcribed from extracted RNA. Repertoires were generated with immunoSEQ multiplex PCR, while TCRdb's copy carries only in-frame clones and drops some. The table includes around 300,000 clones, about three fifths detected once. Treatment here: oral pan-JAK inhibitor, 5-10 mg twice daily. Peripheral blood and lesional scalp punch biopsies came from alopecia areata patients. The sample was CD4+ T cells sorted from blood, taken around week 53, from a patient treated with tofacitinib. This clonotype was sampled from a human donor with alopecia areata.

CDR3 sequence: CASSKTGPQETQYF. The DNA for the CDR3 is TGTGCCAGCAGTAAGACAGGGCCCCAAGAGACCCAGTACTTC. V and J are TRBV25-1 and TRBJ2-5; TRBD1 matches 7 bases. The length of the CDR3 is 14 residues. Germline values: CDR1 MGHDK, CDR2 SYGVNS. The ends lost 5 bases at V and 1 base at J; junction bases unmatched: 4.